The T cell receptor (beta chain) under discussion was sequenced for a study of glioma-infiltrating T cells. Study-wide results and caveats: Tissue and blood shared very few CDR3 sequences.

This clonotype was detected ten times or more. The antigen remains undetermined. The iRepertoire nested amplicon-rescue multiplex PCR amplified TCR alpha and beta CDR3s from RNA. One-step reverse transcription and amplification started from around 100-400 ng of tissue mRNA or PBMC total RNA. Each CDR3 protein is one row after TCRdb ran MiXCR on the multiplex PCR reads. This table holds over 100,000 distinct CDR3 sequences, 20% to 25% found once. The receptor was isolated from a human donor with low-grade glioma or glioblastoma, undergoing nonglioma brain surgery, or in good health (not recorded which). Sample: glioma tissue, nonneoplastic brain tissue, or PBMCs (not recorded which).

CDR3 amino acids: CSARAGLTPYEQYF. For the CDR3, the DNA is TGCAGTGCTAGAGCGGGACTCACGCCCTACGAGCAGTACTTC. The gene calls are TRBV20-1 and TRBJ2-7, with D maybe TRBD2 (6 bases). This CDR3 region has 14 residues. V lost 1 base to trimming and J lost 2 bases, with 12 bases between them. Germline V gene sequence: CDR1 DFQATT, CDR2 SNEGSKA (reference sequence).